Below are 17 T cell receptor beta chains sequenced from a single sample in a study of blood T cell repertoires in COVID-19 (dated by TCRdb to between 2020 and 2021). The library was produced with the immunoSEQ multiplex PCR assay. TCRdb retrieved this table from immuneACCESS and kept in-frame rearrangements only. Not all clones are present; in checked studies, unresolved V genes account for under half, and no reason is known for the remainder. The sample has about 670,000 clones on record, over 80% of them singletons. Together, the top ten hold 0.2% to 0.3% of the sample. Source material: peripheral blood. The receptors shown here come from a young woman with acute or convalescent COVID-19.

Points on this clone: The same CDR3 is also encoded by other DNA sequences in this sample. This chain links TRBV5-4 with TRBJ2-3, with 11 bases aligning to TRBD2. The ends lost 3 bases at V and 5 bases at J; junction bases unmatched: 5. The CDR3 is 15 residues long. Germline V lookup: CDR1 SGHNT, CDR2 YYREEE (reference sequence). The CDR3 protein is CASSSLAGGRDTQYF. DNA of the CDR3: TGTGCCAGCAGCTCCTTAGCGGGGGGGCGAGATACGCAGTATTTT.

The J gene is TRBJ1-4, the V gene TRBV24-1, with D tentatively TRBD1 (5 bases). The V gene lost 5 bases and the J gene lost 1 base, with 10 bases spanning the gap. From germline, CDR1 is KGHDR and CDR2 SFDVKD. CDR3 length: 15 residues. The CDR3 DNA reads TGTGCCACCAGTGCAAGGGGAGGAACTAATGAAAAACTGTTTTTT. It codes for CATSARGGTNEKLFF.

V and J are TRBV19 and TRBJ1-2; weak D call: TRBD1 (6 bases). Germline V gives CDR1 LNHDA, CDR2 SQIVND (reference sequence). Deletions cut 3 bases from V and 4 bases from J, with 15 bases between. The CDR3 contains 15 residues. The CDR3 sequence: CASSITMGGPYGYTF. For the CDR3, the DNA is TGTGCCAGTAGTATTACCATGGGGGGGCCCTATGGCTACACCTTC. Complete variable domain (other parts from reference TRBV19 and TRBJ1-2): DGGITQSPKYLFRKEGQNVTLSCEQNLNHDAMYWYRQDPGQGLRLIYYSQIVNDFQKGDIAEGYSVSREKKESFPLTVTSAQKNPTAFYLCASSITMGGPYGYTFGSGTRLTVV.

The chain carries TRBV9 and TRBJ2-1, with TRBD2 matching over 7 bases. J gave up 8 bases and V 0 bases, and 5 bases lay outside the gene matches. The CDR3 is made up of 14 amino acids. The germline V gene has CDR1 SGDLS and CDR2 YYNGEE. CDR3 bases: TGTGCCAGCAGCGTAGCGGGGGGTAAGGATGAGCAGTTCTTC. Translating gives CASSVAGGKDEQFF.

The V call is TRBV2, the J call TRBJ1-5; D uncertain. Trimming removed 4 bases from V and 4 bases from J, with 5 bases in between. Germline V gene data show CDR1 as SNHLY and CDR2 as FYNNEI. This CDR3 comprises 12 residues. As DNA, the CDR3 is TGTGCCAGCAGTGTCCTAAATCAGCCCCAGCATTTT. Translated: CASSVLNQPQHF.

The chain's CDR3 is CASSEDRVGNEQFF. The CDR3 nucleotides read TGTGCCAGCAGTGAGGACAGGGTGGGCAATGAGCAGTTCTTC. The gene calls are TRBV2 and TRBJ2-1; the match to TRBD1 covers 8 bases. V trimming: 3 bases; J trimming: 6 bases; junction bases outside the gene matches: 4. CDR3 length equals 14 residues. The V gene's germline CDR1 is SNHLY and CDR2 FYNNEI.

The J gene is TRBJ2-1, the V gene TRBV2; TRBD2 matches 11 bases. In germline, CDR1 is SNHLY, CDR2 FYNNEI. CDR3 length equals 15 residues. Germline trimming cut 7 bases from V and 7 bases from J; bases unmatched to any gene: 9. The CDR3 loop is CASKVLAGVVNEQFF. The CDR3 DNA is TGTGCCAGCAAGGTACTAGCGGGGGTGGTAAATGAGCAGTTCTTC. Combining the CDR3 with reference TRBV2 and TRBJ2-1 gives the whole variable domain EPEVTQTPSHQVTQMGQEVILRCVPISNHLYFYWYRQILGQKVEFLVSFYNNEISEKSEIFDDQFSVERPDGSNFTLKIRSTKLEDSAMYFCASKVLAGVVNEQFFGPGTRLTVL.

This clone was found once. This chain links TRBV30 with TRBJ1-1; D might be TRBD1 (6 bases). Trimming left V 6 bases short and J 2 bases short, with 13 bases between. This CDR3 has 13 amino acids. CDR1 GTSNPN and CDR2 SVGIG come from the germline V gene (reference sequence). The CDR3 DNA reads TGTGCCTGCGAATTGGACAGAAACACTGAAGCTTTCTTT. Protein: CACELDRNTEAFF. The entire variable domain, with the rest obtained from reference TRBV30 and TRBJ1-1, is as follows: SQTIHQWPATLVQPVGSPLSLECTVEGTSNPNLYWYRQAAGRGLQLLFYSVGIGQISSEVPQNLSASRPQDRQFILSSKKLLLSDSGFYLCACELDRNTEAFFGQGTRLTVV.

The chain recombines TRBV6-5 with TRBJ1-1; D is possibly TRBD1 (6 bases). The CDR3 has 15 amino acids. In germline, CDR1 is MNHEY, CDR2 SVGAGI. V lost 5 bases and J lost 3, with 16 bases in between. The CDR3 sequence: CASSNTGLGDTEAFF. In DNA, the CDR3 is TGTGCCAGCAGTAACACAGGGCTTGGGGACACTGAAGCTTTCTTT.

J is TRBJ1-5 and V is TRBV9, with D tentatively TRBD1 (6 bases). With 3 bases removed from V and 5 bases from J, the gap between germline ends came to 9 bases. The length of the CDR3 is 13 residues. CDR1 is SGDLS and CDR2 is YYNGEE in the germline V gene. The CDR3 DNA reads TGTGCCAGCAGCGCAGGGGAACATCAGCCCCAGCATTTT. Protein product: CASSAGEHQPQHF.

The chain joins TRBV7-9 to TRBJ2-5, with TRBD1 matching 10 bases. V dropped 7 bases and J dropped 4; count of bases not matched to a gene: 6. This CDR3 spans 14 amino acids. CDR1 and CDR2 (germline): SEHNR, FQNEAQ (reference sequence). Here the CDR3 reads CASTSTGGAETQYF. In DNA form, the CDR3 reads TGTGCCAGCACCTCGACAGGGGGCGCAGAGACCCAGTACTTC.

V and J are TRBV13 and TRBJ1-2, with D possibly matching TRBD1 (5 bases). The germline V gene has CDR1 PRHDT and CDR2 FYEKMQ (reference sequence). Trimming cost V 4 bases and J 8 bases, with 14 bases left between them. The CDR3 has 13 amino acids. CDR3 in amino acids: CASSSQGFWGYTF. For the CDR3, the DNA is TGTGCCAGCAGCTCGCAGGGTTTTTGGGGCTACACCTTC.

The CDR3 DNA reads as TGCAGCGTTGCGCACAGGGTGGGGGTTGGGGGCTACACCTTC. It translates to CSVAHRVGVGGYTF. The V and J genes are TRBV29-1 and TRBJ1-2, with D possibly matching TRBD1 (6 bases). This CDR3 comprises 14 residues. The V gene lost 4 bases and the J gene lost 8 bases, with 20 bases spanning the gap. Looked up from germline, CDR1 is SQVTM and CDR2 is ANQGSEA.

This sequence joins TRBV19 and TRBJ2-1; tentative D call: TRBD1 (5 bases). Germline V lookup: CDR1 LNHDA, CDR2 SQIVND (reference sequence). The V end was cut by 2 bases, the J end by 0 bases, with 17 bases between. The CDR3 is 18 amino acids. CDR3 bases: TGTGCCAGTAGTATAAGGGGCCTTTCACCGAGCTCCTACAATGAGCAGTTCTTC. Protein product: CASSIRGLSPSSYNEQFF.

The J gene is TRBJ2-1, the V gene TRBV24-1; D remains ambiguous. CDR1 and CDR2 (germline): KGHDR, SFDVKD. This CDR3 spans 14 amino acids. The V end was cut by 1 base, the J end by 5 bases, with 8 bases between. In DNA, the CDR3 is TGTGCCACCAGTGATTTTTGGCGGAACAATGAGCAGTTCTTC. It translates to CATSDFWRNNEQFF.

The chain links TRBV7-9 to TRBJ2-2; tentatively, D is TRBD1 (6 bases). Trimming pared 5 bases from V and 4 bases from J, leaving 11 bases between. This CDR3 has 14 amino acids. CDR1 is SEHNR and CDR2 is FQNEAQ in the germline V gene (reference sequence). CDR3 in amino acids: CASSPRGTTGELFF. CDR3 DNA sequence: TGTGCCAGCAGCCCCAGGGGTACCACCGGGGAGCTGTTTTTT.

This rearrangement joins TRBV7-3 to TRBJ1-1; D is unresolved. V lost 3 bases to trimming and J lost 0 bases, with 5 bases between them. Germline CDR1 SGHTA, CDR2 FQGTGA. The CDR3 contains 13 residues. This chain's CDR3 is CASSLELNTEAFF. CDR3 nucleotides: TGTGCCAGCAGCTTGGAGTTGAACACTGAAGCTTTCTTT.